This TCR beta chain was captured by sequencing in a study of T-cell reconstitution after alpha-beta-depleted transplantation in children. The V segment lost 4 bases and the J segment 1 base; nucleotides outside the gene matches: 5. This CDR3 spans 15 amino acids. Germline-derived CDR1 and CDR2 are KGHDR and SFDVKD. Preparation of the TCRbeta library involved a method that used unique molecular identifiers. Via MiXCR, TCRdb re-called the PCR reads, giving one row per CDR3 protein. The data contain hundreds of thousands of distinct CDR3 sequences, 15% to 20% of them singletons. With respect to this clonotype: What it recognizes is unknown.

Overall study findings and caveats: Some patients' high day-60 TCRbeta diversity was traced to surviving recipient T cells and thymic progenitors. Reported findings indicate that, about two months after transplant, alpha-beta T cells came from several hundred expanded clones, which were derived from non-depleted graft cells. Counts and diversity of T cells one year after transplant came mostly from newly produced T cells.

Sequencing used PBMCs, mostly from graft donor cells, obtained 360 days after TCRalphabeta/CD19-depleted stem cell transplant. This TCR derives from a male patient aged 2-9 years who had a stem cell transplant for acute lymphoblastic leukemia, so the T cells may come from the graft donor. The V gene is TRBV24-1, the J gene TRBJ2-5; 7 bases line up with TRBD1. This CDR3 reads CATSDSDRAQETQYF. Here the CDR3 DNA reads TGTGCCACCAGTGACAGCGACAGGGCCCAAGAGACCCAGTACTTC.